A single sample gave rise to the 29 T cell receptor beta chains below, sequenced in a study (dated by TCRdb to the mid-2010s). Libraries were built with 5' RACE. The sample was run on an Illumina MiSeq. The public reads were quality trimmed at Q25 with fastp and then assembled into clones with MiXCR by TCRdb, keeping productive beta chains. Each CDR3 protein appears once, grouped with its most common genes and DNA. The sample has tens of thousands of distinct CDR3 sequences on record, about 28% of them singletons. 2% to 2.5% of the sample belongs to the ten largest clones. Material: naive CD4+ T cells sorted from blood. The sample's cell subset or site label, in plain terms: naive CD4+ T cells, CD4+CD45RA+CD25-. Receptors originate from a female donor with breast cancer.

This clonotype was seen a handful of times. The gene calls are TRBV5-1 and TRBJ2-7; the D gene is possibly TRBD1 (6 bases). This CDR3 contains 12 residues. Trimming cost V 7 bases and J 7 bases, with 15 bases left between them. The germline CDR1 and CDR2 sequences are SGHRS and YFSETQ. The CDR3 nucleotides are TGCGCCAGCGGAACAGGGTTGTGGGAGCAGTACTTC. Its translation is CASGTGLWEQYF.

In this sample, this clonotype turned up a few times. The CDR3 region has the DNA TGTGCCAGCTTCCGGGGGGGCACTAGCACAGATACGCAGTATTTT. Residues: CASFRGGTSTDTQYF. J is TRBJ2-3 and V is TRBV6-6, with TRBD2 matching over 8 bases. Germline V gene data show CDR1 as MNHNY and CDR2 as SVGAGI (reference sequence). J gave up 0 bases and V 8 bases, and 7 bases lay outside the gene matches. The CDR3 covers 15 residues.

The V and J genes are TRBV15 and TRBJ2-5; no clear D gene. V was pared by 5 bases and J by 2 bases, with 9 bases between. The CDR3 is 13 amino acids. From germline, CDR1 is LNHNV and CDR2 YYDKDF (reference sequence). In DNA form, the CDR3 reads TGTGCCACCAGCGCCGTCTATCAAGAGACCCAGTACTTC. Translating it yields CATSAVYQETQYF.

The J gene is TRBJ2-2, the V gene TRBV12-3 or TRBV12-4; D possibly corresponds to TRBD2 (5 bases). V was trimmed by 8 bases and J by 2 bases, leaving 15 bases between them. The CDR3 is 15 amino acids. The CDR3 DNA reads TGTGCCAGCCTTTTGGGTAGCGTCAACACCGGGGAGCTGTTTTTT. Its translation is CASLLGSVNTGELFF.

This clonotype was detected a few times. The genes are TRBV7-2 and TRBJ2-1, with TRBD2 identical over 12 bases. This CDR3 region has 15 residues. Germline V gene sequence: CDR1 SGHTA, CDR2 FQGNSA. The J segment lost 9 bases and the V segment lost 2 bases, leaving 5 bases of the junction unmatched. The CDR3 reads CASSLPLAGGGEQFF. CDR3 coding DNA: TGTGCCAGCAGCTTACCACTAGCGGGAGGTGGTGAGCAGTTCTTC.

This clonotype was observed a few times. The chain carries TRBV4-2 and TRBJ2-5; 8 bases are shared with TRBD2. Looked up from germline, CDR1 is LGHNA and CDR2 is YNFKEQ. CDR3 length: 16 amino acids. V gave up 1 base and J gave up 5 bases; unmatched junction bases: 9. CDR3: CASSQVRGGGRETQYF. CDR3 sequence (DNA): TGTGCCAGCAGCCAAGTACGGGGGGGAGGAAGGGAGACCCAGTACTTC.

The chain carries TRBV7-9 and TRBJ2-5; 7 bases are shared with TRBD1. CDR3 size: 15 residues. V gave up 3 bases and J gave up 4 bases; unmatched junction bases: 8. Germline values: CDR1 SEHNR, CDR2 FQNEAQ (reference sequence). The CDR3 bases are TGTGCCAGCAGCTTTGGGCAGGGGGTCGGAGAGACCCAGTACTTC. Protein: CASSFGQGVGETQYF.

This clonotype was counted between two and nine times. The CDR3 region has the DNA TGCGCCAGCAGCCAAGATAACAGACCGAACACTGAAGCTTTCTTT. Its protein product is CASSQDNRPNTEAFF. The chain combines TRBV4-1 with TRBJ1-1; D unresolved. Germline V gene lookup returns CDR1 MGHRA and CDR2 YSYEKL. Trimming took off 0 bases at V and 1 base at J, with 9 bases between the two ends. The CDR3 loop spans 15 amino acids.

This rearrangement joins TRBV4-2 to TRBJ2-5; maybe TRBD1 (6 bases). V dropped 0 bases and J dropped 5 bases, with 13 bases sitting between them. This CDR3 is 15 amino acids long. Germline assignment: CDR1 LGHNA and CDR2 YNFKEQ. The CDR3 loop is CASSQETGSGETQYF. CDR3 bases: TGTGCCAGCAGCCAAGAAACAGGGTCAGGGGAGACCCAGTACTTC.

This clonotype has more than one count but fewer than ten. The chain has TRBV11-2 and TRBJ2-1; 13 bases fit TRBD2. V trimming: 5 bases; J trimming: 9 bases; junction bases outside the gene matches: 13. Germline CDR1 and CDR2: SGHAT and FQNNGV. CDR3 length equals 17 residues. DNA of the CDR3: TGTGCCAGCAGCGTTAGGGGGACTAGCGGGATTGACACTGAGCAGTTCTTC. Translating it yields CASSVRGTSGIDTEQFF.

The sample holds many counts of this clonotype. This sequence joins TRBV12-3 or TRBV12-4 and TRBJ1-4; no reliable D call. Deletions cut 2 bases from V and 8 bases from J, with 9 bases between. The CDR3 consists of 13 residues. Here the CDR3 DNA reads TGTGCCAGCAGTTTATTCCTTGGGGAAAAACTGTTTTTT. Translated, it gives CASSLFLGEKLFF.

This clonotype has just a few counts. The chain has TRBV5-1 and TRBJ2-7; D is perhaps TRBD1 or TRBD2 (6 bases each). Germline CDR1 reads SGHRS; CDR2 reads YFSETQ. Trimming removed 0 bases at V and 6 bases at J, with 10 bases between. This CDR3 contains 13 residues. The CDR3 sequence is CASSLEGGSEQYF. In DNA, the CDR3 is TGCGCCAGCAGCTTGGAGGGGGGCTCCGAGCAGTACTTC.

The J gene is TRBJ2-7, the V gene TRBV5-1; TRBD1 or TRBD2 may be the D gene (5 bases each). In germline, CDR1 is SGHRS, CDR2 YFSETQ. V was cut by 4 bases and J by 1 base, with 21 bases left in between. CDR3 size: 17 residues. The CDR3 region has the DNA TGCGCCAGCAGCCTGGAGGCCTGGGGCTGGGAATCCTACGAGCAGTACTTC. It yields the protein CASSLEAWGWESYEQYF.

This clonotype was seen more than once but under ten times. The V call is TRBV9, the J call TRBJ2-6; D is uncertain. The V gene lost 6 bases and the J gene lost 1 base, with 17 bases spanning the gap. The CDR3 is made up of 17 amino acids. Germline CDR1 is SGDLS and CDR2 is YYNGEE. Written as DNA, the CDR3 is TGTGCCAGCAACCCGACCCGTCTACTATCTGGGGCCAACGTCCTGACTTTC. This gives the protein CASNPTRLLSGANVLTF.

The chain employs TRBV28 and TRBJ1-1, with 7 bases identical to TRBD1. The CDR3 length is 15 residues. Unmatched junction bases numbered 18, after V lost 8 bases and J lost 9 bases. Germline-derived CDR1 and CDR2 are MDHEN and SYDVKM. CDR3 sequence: CASVFRLGQVIQAFF. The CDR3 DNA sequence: TGTGCCAGCGTATTTAGATTAGGACAGGTGATACAAGCTTTCTTT.

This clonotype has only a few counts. This CDR3 is CSAAMLNGVDNEQFF. DNA for the CDR3: TGCAGTGCTGCTATGCTAAACGGCGTCGACAATGAGCAGTTCTTC. The V call is TRBV20-1, the J call TRBJ2-1; unclear D gene. Trimming shortened V by 5 bases and J by 5 bases, and 19 bases separated the two germline ends. CDR1 is DFQATT and CDR2 is SNEGSKA in the germline V gene (reference sequence). The CDR3 runs 15 residues.

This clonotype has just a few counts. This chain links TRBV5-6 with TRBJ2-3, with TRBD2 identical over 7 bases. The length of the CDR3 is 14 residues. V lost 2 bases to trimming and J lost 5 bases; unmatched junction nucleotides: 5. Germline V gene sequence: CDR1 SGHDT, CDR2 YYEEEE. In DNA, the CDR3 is TGTGCCAGCAGCTTCGGCCGCGGGGGAGATACGCAGTATTTT. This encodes CASSFGRGGDTQYF.

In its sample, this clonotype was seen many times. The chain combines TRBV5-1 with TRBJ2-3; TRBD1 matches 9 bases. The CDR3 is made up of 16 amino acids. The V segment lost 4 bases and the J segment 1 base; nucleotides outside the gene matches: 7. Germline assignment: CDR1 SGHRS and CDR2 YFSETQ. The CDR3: CASSKDRGGGTDTQYF. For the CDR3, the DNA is TGCGCCAGCAGCAAGGACAGGGGAGGTGGCACAGATACGCAGTATTTT. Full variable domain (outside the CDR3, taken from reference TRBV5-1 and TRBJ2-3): KAGVTQTPRYLIKTRGQQVTLSCSPISGHRSVSWYQQTPGQGLQFLFEYFSETQRNKGNFPGRFSGRQFSNSRSEMNVSTLELGDSALYLCASSKDRGGGTDTQYFGPGTRLTVL.

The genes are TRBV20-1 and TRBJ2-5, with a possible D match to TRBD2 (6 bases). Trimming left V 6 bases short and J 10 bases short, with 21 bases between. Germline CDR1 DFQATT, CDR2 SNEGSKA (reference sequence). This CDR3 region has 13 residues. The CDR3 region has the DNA TGCAGTGCGCCGGCGGGGCCCCCCAGGGACCAGTACTTC. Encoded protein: CSAPAGPPRDQYF.

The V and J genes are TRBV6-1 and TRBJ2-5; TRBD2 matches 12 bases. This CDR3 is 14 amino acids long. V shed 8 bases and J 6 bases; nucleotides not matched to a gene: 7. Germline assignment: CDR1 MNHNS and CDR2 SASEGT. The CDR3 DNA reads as TGTGCCAGCCAGACTAGCGGGAGTCCGAAGACCCAGTACTTC. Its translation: CASQTSGSPKTQYF.

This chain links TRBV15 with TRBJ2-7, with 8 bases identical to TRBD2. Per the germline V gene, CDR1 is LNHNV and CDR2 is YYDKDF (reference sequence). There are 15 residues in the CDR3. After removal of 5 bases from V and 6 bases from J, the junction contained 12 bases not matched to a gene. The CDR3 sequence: CATSVTRGGWREQYF. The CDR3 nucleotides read TGTGCCACCAGCGTCACCCGCGGGGGGTGGCGCGAGCAGTACTTC.

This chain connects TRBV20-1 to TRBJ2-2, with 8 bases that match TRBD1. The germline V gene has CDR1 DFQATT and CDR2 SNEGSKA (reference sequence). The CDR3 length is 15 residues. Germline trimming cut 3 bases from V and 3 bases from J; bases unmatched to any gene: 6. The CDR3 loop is CSARAPDRDTGELFF. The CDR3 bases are TGCAGTGCTAGGGCCCCGGACAGGGACACCGGGGAGCTGTTTTTT.

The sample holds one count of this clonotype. CDR3 DNA: TGTGCCAGCAGCGTCAATGTAGGGCAGGACCCCTATGGCTACACCTTC. This codes for CASSVNVGQDPYGYTF. This chain connects TRBV9 to TRBJ1-2; D is unclear. Germline assignment: CDR1 SGDLS and CDR2 YYNGEE. V shed 2 bases and J shed 4 bases, with 18 bases lying between them. This CDR3 has 16 amino acids.

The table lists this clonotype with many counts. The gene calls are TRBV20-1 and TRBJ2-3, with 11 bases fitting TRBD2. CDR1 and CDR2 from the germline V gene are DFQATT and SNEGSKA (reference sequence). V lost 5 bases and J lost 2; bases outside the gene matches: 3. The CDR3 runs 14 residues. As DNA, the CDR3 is TGCAGTGCTGAGGGACTAGCGGACACAGATACGCAGTATTTT. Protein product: CSAEGLADTDTQYF.

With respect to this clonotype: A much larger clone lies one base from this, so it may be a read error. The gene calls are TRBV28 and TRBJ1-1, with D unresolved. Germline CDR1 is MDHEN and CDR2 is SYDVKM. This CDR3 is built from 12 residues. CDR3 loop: CASRQMNAEAFF. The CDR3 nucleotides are TGTGCCAGCAGACAGATGAACGCTGAAGCTTTCTTT. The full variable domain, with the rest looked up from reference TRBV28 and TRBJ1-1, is DVKVTQSSRYLVKRTGEKVFLECVQDMDHENMFWYRQDPGLGLRLIYFSYDVKMKEKGDIPEGYSVSREKKERFSLILESASTNQTSMYLCASRQMNAEAFFGQGTRLTVV.

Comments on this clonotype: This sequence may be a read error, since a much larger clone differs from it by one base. The DNA for the CDR3 is TGTGCCAGCAGTCCGGCGGGAGTCACAGATAAGCAGTATTTT. Protein product: CASSPAGVTDKQYF. V and J are TRBV6-1 and TRBJ2-3; TRBD2 matches at 7 bases. CDR1 is MNHNS, CDR2 SASEGT, per germline. The CDR3 length is 14 residues.

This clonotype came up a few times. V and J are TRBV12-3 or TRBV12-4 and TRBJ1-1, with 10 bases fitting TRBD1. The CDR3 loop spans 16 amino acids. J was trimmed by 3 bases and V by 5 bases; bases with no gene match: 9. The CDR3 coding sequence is TGTGCCAGCAGTCCCGCCCGACAGGGGGCGGACACTGAAGCTTTCTTT. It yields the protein CASSPARQGADTEAFF.

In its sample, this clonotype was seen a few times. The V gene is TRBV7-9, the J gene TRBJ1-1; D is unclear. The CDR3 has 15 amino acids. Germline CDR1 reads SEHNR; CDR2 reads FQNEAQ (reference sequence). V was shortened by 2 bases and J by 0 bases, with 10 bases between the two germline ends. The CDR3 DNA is TGTGCCAGCAGCTTAATTATACAGATGAACACTGAAGCTTTCTTT. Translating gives CASSLIIQMNTEAFF.

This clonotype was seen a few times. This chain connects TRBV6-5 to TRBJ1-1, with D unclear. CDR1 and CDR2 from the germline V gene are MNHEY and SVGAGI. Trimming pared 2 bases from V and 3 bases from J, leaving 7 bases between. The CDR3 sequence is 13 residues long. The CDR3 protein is CASSYSKYTEAFF. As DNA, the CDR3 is TGTGCCAGCAGTTACAGTAAGTACACTGAAGCTTTCTTT.